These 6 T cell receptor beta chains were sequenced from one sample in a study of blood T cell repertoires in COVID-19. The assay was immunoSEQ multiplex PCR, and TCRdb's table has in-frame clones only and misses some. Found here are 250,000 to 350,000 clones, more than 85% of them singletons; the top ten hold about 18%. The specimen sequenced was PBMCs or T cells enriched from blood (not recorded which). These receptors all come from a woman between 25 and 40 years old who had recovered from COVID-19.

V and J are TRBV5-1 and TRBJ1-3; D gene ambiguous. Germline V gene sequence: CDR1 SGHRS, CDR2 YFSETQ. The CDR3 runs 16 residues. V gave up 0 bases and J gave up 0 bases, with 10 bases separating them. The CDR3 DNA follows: TGCGCCAGCAGCTTGGGTGGCAACCCCTCTGGAAACACCATATATTTT. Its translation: CASSLGGNPSGNTIYF.

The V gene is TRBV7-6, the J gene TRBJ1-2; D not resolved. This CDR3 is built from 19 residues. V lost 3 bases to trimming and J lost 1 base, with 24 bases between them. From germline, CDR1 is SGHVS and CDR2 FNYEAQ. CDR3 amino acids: CASSFDLNPGKPINYGYTF. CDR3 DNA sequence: TGTGCCAGCAGCTTCGACCTTAATCCCGGGAAGCCAATTAACTATGGCTACACCTTC.

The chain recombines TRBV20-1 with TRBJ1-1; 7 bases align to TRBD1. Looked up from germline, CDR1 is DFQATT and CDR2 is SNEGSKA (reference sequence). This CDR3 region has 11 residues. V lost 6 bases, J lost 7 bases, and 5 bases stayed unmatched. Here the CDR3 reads CSARDSVEAFF. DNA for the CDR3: TGCAGTGCGCGGGACAGCGTTGAAGCTTTCTTT.

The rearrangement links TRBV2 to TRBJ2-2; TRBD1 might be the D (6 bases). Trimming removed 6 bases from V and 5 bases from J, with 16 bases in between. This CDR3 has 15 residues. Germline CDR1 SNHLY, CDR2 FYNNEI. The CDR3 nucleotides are TGTGCCAGCAGCCCCGAGGGGACACCAACCGGGGAGCTGTTTTTT. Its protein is CASSPEGTPTGELFF.

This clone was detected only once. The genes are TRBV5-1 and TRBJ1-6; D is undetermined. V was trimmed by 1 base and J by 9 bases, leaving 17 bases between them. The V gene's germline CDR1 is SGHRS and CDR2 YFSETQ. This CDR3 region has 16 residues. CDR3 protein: CASSLNSNVELSPLHF. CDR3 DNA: TGCGCCAGCAGCTTGAACAGTAATGTGGAACTTTCACCCCTCCACTTT.

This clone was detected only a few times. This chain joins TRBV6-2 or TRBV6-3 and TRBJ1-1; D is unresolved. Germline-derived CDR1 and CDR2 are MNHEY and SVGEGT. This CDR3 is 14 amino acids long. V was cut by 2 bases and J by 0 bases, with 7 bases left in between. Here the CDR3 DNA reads TGTGCCAGCAGTTACGGGCAGCTGAACACTGAAGCTTTCTTT. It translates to CASSYGQLNTEAFF.